Sequencing of this T cell receptor beta chain was carried out in a study of early T cells in non-severe SARS-CoV-2 infection. Study-wide context: Investigators sequenced bulk RNA drawn from unsorted whole blood, and chains remained unpaired.

This clonotype came up many times. No antigen is known for it. General study findings and limits: Using VDJdb, the matching emphasized anti-spike CD8 responses while missing private and CD4 specificities.

The trim removed 5 bases at V and 2 bases at J, leaving 6 bases unmatched. CDR1 and CDR2 (germline): SNHLY, FYNNEI. The CDR3 extends over 15 amino acids. The TCR library protocol attached unique molecular identifiers to the individual cDNA molecules. From the 5' RACE reads, TCRdb called clonotypes with MiXCR, one entry per CDR3 protein. The table includes 25,000 to 35,000 distinct CDR3 sequences, 2.9% detected once. The sequenced sample was whole blood. The V gene is TRBV2, the J gene TRBJ2-3; TRBD2 matches 8 bases. The TCR sequence derives from an adult who was a healthcare worker with PCR-confirmed SARS-CoV-2 infection or an uninfected control (not recorded which). As DNA, the CDR3 is TGTGCCAGCAGTTGGTTAGCGGGGCACACAGATACGCAGTATTTT. The encoded protein is CASSWLAGHTDTQYF.